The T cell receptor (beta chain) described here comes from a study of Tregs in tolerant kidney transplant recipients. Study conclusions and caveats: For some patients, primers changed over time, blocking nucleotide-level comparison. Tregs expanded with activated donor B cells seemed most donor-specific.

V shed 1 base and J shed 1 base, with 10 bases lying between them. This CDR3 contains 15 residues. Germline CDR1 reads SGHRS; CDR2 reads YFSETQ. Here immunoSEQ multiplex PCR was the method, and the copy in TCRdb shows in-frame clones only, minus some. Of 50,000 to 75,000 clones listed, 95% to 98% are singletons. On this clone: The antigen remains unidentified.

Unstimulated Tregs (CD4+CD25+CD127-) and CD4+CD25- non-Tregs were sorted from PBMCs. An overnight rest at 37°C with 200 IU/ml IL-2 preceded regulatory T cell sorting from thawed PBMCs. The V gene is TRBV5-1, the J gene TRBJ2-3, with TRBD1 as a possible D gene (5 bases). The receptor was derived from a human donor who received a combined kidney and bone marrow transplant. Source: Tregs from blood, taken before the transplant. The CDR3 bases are TGCGCCAGCAGCTTGTTCAGGGCGCGCACAGATACGCAGTATTTT. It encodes CASSLFRARTDTQYF. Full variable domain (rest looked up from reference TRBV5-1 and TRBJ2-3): KAGVTQTPRYLIKTRGQQVTLSCSPISGHRSVSWYQQTPGQGLQFLFEYFSETQRNKGNFPGRFSGRQFSNSRSEMNVSTLELGDSALYLCASSLFRARTDTQYFGPGTRLTVL.